A selection of T cell receptor beta chains follows, all from one sample in a study of T cell repertoires in cytomegalovirus infection. TCRdb redid the calling of the reads with MiXCR, one entry per CDR3 protein. Of approximately 600,000 distinct CDR3 sequences in the sample, roughly 42% were seen once. No antigen has been identified for these receptors. Material: cultured PBMCs, obtained from culture after CMV antigen stimulation. These receptor sequences come from a human donor in good health (CMV status not recorded). Some clones in this sample may be carry-over from other donors' samples. The CDR3 runs from the conserved cysteine through the conserved F or W. A D gene is named only where the DNA matches it firmly. The size field is filled for only some rows; it gives once, few, many or a size class.

d_call	v_call	clone_size	j_call	cdr3_aa	cdr3_nt
TRBD1	TRBV6-5	-	TRBJ2-7	CASRGQGDQDPWGYEQYF	TGTGCCAGCAGGGGACAGGGGGACCAAGACCCGTGGGGTTACGAGCAGTACTTC
-	TRBV19	-	TRBJ2-2	CASNLANVGGELFF	TGTGCCAGTAACTTGGCGAATGTGGGCGGGGAGCTGTTTTTT
TRBD1	TRBV5-4	-	TRBJ2-2	CASKNHGTGGDGELFF	TGTGCCAGCAAAAACCACGGGACAGGGGGCGACGGGGAGCTGTTTTTT
-	TRBV7-2	few	TRBJ2-7	CASSLLSVFNEQYF	TGTGCCAGCAGCTTACTGTCTGTGTTTAACGAGCAGTACTTC
-	TRBV6-5	-	TRBJ1-1	CASRKTDRNTEAFF	TGTGCCAGCAGGAAGACAGATAGGAACACTGAAGCTTTCTTT
TRBD2	TRBV5-5	-	TRBJ2-3	CASSLDFSLLAATDTQYF	TGTGCCAGCAGCTTGGATTTTTCCCTTCTAGCGGCCACAGATACGCAGTATTTT
-	TRBV12-3/TRBV12-4	-	TRBJ2-5	CASRSDSGETQYF	TGTGCCAGCAGATCCGACAGTGGGGAGACCCAGTACTTC
-	TRBV12-5	-	TRBJ1-1	CASGVSGHTTEAFF	TGTGCTAGTGGTGTATCCGGGCACACCACTGAAGCTTTCTTT
-	TRBV7-9	few	TRBJ2-6	CASSSSRIPSGANVLTF	TGTGCCAGCAGCTCATCCAGGATCCCCTCTGGGGCCAACGTCCTGACTTTC
TRBD1	TRBV6-2/TRBV6-3	-	TRBJ2-1	CASTVDRGYNEQFF	TGTGCCAGCACCGTTGACAGGGGCTACAATGAGCAGTTCTTC
-	TRBV7-2	-	TRBJ2-7	CASSSPLLAEQYF	TGTGCCAGCAGCTCCCCACTACTAGCTGAGCAGTACTTC
TRBD1	TRBV7-2	few	TRBJ1-3	CASREQGTGNTIYF	TGTGCCAGCAGGGAACAGGGGACTGGAAACACCATATATTTT
TRBD2	TRBV7-2	-	TRBJ2-7	CASSFRGELAF	TGTGCCAGCAGCTTTCGGGGGGAGTTGGCTTTC
-	TRBV20-1	-	TRBJ1-4	CSASTGLENEKLFF	TGCAGTGCTAGTACGGGACTCGAGAATGAAAAACTGTTTTTT
-	TRBV6-1	-	TRBJ2-1	CASRYERGHWGEQFF	TGTGCCAGCAGATACGAGCGGGGACATTGGGGTGAGCAGTTCTTC
-	TRBV20-1	-	TRBJ2-3	CSAREGASYTQYF	TGCAGTGCTAGAGAGGGGGCTTCTTATACGCAGTATTTT
TRBD1	TRBV4-2	-	TRBJ2-6	CASSQRAGTGGGGANVLTF	TGTGCCAGCAGCCAGAGGGCCGGGACAGGGGGTGGTGGGGCCAACGTCCTGACTTTC
TRBD2	TRBV19	few	TRBJ2-1	CASRGEREGPGEQFF	TGTGCCAGTAGAGGGGAGCGGGAGGGCCCGGGTGAGCAGTTCTTC
-	TRBV5-1	-	TRBJ1-4	CASSLAPGSGNEKLFF	TGCGCCAGCAGCTTGGCCCCAGGGTCTGGGAATGAAAAACTGTTTTTT
TRBD1	TRBV7-9	few	TRBJ2-7	CASSLPGTGRHEQYF	TGTGCCAGCAGCTTGCCCGGGACAGGGAGGCACGAGCAGTACTTC
TRBD1	TRBV6-1	-	TRBJ2-5	CASSDRDRAAETQYF	TGTGCCAGCAGTGACAGGGACAGGGCGGCTGAGACCCAGTACTTC
-	TRBV4-2	few	TRBJ1-1	CASSPPSQLNTEAFF	TGTGCCAGCAGCCCCCCCAGCCAGTTGAACACTGAAGCTTTCTTT
-	TRBV5-8	-	TRBJ1-5	CASSFNGQGNQPQHF	TGTGCCAGCAGCTTCAACGGGCAGGGCAATCAGCCCCAGCATTTT
TRBD2	TRBV20-1	-	TRBJ2-7	CSAFLAGDPSYEQYF	TGCAGTGCTTTTTTAGCGGGAGACCCTTCCTACGAGCAGTACTTC
TRBD1	TRBV7-2	many	TRBJ2-1	CASTNRDRYNEQFF	TGTGCCAGCACGAACCGGGACAGGTACAATGAGCAGTTCTTC
TRBD1	TRBV10-3	-	TRBJ2-7	CAIGTVDTSYEQYF	TGTGCCATCGGGACAGTAGACACTTCCTACGAGCAGTACTTC
TRBD1	TRBV5-5	-	TRBJ1-1	CASSTTGTPEAFF	TGTGCCAGCAGCACGACAGGGACCCCTGAAGCTTTCTTT
-	TRBV7-2	many	TRBJ2-7	CASSPVMWNYEQYF	TGTGCCAGCAGCCCGGTAATGTGGAACTACGAGCAGTACTTC
TRBD1	TRBV7-6	few	TRBJ2-7	CASSNLTRDRIPYEQYF	TGTGCCAGCAGCAACCTGACTCGGGACAGGATTCCCTACGAGCAGTACTTC
-	TRBV10-3	few	TRBJ1-5	CATADGDQPQHF	TGTGCCACCGCAGACGGAGATCAGCCCCAGCATTTT
-	TRBV7-8	-	TRBJ2-5	CASSPRRQGRETQYF	TGTGCCAGCAGCCCCCGTCGGCAGGGACGGGAGACCCAGTACTTC
TRBD1	TRBV7-7	many	TRBJ2-2	CASSSYRGAGELFF	TGTGCCAGCAGCTCCTACAGGGGAGCCGGGGAGCTGTTTTTT
-	TRBV2	-	TRBJ1-1	CASLSYEAFF	TGTGCCAGCCTCTCCTACGAAGCTTTCTTT
TRBD1	TRBV7-2	-	TRBJ1-2	CASSLRGREDTF	TGTGCCAGCAGCCTCAGGGGGCGCGAGGACACCTTC
TRBD2	TRBV4-3	-	TRBJ2-3	CASSQAIGLAGDLDTQYF	TGCGCCAGCAGCCAAGCAATTGGGCTAGCGGGAGACCTAGATACGCAGTATTTT
TRBD1	TRBV2	-	TRBJ1-2	CASELDRISNYGYTF	TGTGCCAGCGAATTGGACAGGATCTCTAACTATGGCTACACCTTC
-	TRBV7-6	-	TRBJ2-1	CASNLATEQFF	TGTGCCAGCAACCTAGCAACTGAGCAGTTCTTC
-	TRBV2	few	TRBJ2-5	CASSEIMETQYF	TGTGCCAGCAGTGAAATTATGGAGACCCAGTACTTC
-	TRBV27	few	TRBJ2-1	CASREGGGEQFF	TGTGCCAGCAGGGAAGGAGGAGGTGAGCAGTTCTTC
-	TRBV5-6	few	TRBJ2-3	CASSLDPNTDTQYF	TGTGCCAGCAGCTTGGACCCAAACACAGATACGCAGTATTTT
TRBD2	TRBV7-6	-	TRBJ2-5	CASSPGLAGGEETQYF	TGTGCCAGCAGCCCTGGGCTAGCGGGGGGCGAAGAGACCCAGTACTTC
-	TRBV2	-	TRBJ2-5	CASSEFGGETQYF	TGTGCCAGCAGTGAATTTGGAGGGGAGACCCAGTACTTC
-	TRBV11-2	-	TRBJ2-3	CASSREGGGTDTQYF	TGTGCCAGCAGCCGTGAGGGGGGGGGCACAGATACGCAGTATTTT
-	TRBV15	-	TRBJ2-1	CATSRVRSFDEQFF	TGTGCCACCAGCAGAGTGCGGAGTTTCGATGAGCAGTTCTTC
-	TRBV7-9	-	TRBJ1-4	CASSILATNEELFF	TGTGCCAGCAGCATTCTGGCAACTAATGAAGAACTGTTTTTT
-	TRBV7-2	-	TRBJ1-5	CASSLDGKSNQPQHF	TGTGCCAGCAGCTTAGACGGAAAGAGCAATCAGCCCCAGCATTTT